These T cell receptor beta chains were read from a single sample in a study of cytomegalovirus exposure and HLA in healthy donors. Profiled with immunoSEQ multiplex PCR; TCRdb holds only in-frame clones, not every one. The sample has fewer than 130,000 clones, 70% to 80% seen once. The sequenced sample consisted of PBMCs. Source of these receptors: a woman aged 40 to 50 in good health and CMV-seronegative. The CDR3 runs from the conserved cysteine through the conserved F or W. D genes are given only for firm matches. Where a row states a size, it is once, few, many or the class of an expanded clone; other rows omit it.

cdr3_nt: TGTGCCAGCAGCTTGGCAGGGGTCTATGGCTACACCTTC
cdr3_aa: CASSLAGVYGYTF
j_call: TRBJ1-2
d_call: .
clone_size: .
v_call: TRBV5-6

cdr3_nt: TGTGCCAGCAGAACCGCCGACAGGGGCCCCTACGAGCAGTACTTC
cdr3_aa: CASRTADRGPYEQYF
j_call: TRBJ2-7
d_call: TRBD1
clone_size: .
v_call: TRBV28

cdr3_nt: TGTGCCAGCAGGGAGAGCTCCAGCTCCTACAATGAGCAGTTCTTC
cdr3_aa: CASRESSSSYNEQFF
j_call: TRBJ2-1
d_call: .
clone_size: .
v_call: TRBV5-4

cdr3_nt: TGTGCCTGGGAGAGGAAGGACATTCAGTACTTC
cdr3_aa: CAWERKDIQYF
j_call: TRBJ2-4
d_call: .
clone_size: .
v_call: TRBV30

cdr3_nt: TGTGCCAGCTCACCCGAGACTAGCGGGGGCCAAGAGACCCAGTACTTC
cdr3_aa: CASSPETSGGQETQYF
j_call: TRBJ2-5
d_call: TRBD2
clone_size: few
v_call: TRBV18

cdr3_nt: TGTGCCAGCAAGAGACTCCTTAATGAAAAACTGTTTTTT
cdr3_aa: CASKRLLNEKLFF
j_call: TRBJ1-4
d_call: .
clone_size: once
v_call: TRBV2

cdr3_nt: TGCGCCAGCAGCCAAGCAGGGACAGGGAGTGTAACTTTCTTT
cdr3_aa: CASSQAGTGSVTFF
j_call: TRBJ1-1
d_call: TRBD1
clone_size: .
v_call: TRBV4-1

cdr3_nt: TGTGCCAGTAGTATGTCGCAGGCCGGGGAGCTGTTTTTT
cdr3_aa: CASSMSQAGELFF
j_call: TRBJ2-2
d_call: .
clone_size: once
v_call: TRBV19

cdr3_nt: TGTGCCAGCAGCGTAGCTCTCCAAGAGACCCAGTACTTC
cdr3_aa: CASSVALQETQYF
j_call: TRBJ2-5
d_call: .
clone_size: .
v_call: TRBV9

cdr3_nt: TGCAGCGTTTCTACAGTTGGCAGCGAAGCTTTCTTT
cdr3_aa: CSVSTVGSEAFF
j_call: TRBJ1-1
d_call: .
clone_size: .
v_call: TRBV29-1

cdr3_nt: TGTGCCAGCAGCATGACTAGCGGGGCCGACAATGAGCAGTTCTTC
cdr3_aa: CASSMTSGADNEQFF
j_call: TRBJ2-1
d_call: TRBD2
clone_size: .
v_call: TRBV5-4

cdr3_nt: TGTGCCAGCAGCGGCGGACTCCTCCAAGAGACCCAGTACTTC
cdr3_aa: CASSGGLLQETQYF
j_call: TRBJ2-5
d_call: .
clone_size: .
v_call: TRBV7-2

cdr3_nt: TGTGCCAGCTCACCCTTAGCGAATTCCTACAATGAGCAGTTCTTC
cdr3_aa: CASSPLANSYNEQFF
j_call: TRBJ2-1
d_call: .
clone_size: .
v_call: TRBV18

cdr3_nt: TGTGCCAGCAGCGCGACTAGCGGGGGTGGGTACGAGCAGTACTTC
cdr3_aa: CASSATSGGGYEQYF
j_call: TRBJ2-7
d_call: TRBD2
clone_size: .
v_call: TRBV7-9

cdr3_nt: TGTGCCACCAGCAGAGATCAGGCACAGCTCAACTATGGCTACACCTTC
cdr3_aa: CATSRDQAQLNYGYTF
j_call: TRBJ1-2
d_call: .
clone_size: once
v_call: TRBV15

cdr3_nt: TGCAGCGGCAGGACAGGGAGTAATGGCTACACCTTC
cdr3_aa: CSGRTGSNGYTF
j_call: TRBJ1-2
d_call: TRBD1
clone_size: .
v_call: TRBV29-1

cdr3_nt: TGTGCCAGTAGTAGGGGACAGGAGAACACTGAAGCTTTCTTT
cdr3_aa: CASSRGQENTEAFF
j_call: TRBJ1-1
d_call: TRBD1
clone_size: .
v_call: TRBV19

cdr3_nt: TGCGCCAGCAGCCAAGATCGGGCCGGGGGCACTGAAGCTTTCTTT
cdr3_aa: CASSQDRAGGTEAFF
j_call: TRBJ1-1
d_call: .
clone_size: .
v_call: TRBV4-3

cdr3_nt: TGTGCCAGCAGCTCGTATGACAGGGGGAGGTCACCCCTCCACTTT
cdr3_aa: CASSSYDRGRSPLHF
j_call: TRBJ1-6
d_call: TRBD1
clone_size: .
v_call: TRBV7-2

cdr3_nt: TGTGCCAGCGCTGATCAGCGGGTCTCCTACGAGCAGTACTTC
cdr3_aa: CASADQRVSYEQYF
j_call: TRBJ2-7
d_call: .
clone_size: once
v_call: TRBV5-4

cdr3_nt: TGTGCCAGCAGCCCGAGACTAGCGGGAGTGTTCGACAATGAGCAGTTCTTC
cdr3_aa: CASSPRLAGVFDNEQFF
j_call: TRBJ2-1
d_call: TRBD2
clone_size: .
v_call: TRBV5-4

cdr3_nt: TGTGCCAGCAGCTCAGGGGGGACAGGCACCGATACGCAGTATTTT
cdr3_aa: CASSSGGTGTDTQYF
j_call: TRBJ2-3
d_call: TRBD1
clone_size: .
v_call: TRBV7-2

cdr3_nt: TGTGCCAGCAGTTTATGGGGACAGTGGGAAGCCCAGTACTTC
cdr3_aa: CASSLWGQWEAQYF
j_call: TRBJ2-5
d_call: TRBD1
clone_size: once
v_call: TRBV28

cdr3_nt: TGTGCCAGCAGCCGTGGGGGGAGTGGGAAACTGTTTTTT
cdr3_aa: CASSRGGSGKLFF
j_call: TRBJ1-4
d_call: .
clone_size: .
v_call: TRBV11-2

cdr3_nt: TGTGCCAGCAGGGTCCGGGATGAAAAACTGTTTTTT
cdr3_aa: CASRVRDEKLFF
j_call: TRBJ1-4
d_call: .
clone_size: .
v_call: TRBV6-1

cdr3_nt: TGTTCCAGCAGCTTAGTGACCGGGTCTGGGGCCAACGTCCTGACTTTC
cdr3_aa: CSSSLVTGSGANVLTF
j_call: TRBJ2-6
d_call: .
clone_size: .
v_call: TRBV7-9

cdr3_nt: TGTGCCAGCAGTGAGGAGACAGCCACGAACACCGGGGAGCTGTTTTTT
cdr3_aa: CASSEETATNTGELFF
j_call: TRBJ2-2
d_call: .
clone_size: .
v_call: TRBV2

cdr3_nt: TGTGCTAGTGGTCTAGGATCCTCTGGGGCCAACGTCCTGACTTTC
cdr3_aa: CASGLGSSGANVLTF
j_call: TRBJ2-6
d_call: .
clone_size: .
v_call: TRBV12-5

cdr3_nt: TGTGCCAGCAGCATCGGACTAGCGGGTACTGAAGAGACCCAGTACTTC
cdr3_aa: CASSIGLAGTEETQYF
j_call: TRBJ2-5
d_call: TRBD2
clone_size: .
v_call: TRBV7-8

cdr3_nt: TGTGCCAGCAGCTTAGAGGCCCCCGCTAGCGGCCCGTCCCGCATTCAGTACTTC
cdr3_aa: CASSLEAPASGPSRIQYF
j_call: TRBJ2-4
d_call: TRBD2
clone_size: .
v_call: TRBV7-8

cdr3_nt: TGCGCCAGCGGTAACAGGGACCCGGTAGCTAACTATGGCTACACCTTC
cdr3_aa: CASGNRDPVANYGYTF
j_call: TRBJ1-2
d_call: .
clone_size: few
v_call: TRBV10-2

cdr3_nt: TGTGCCAGCATGGTGGGACAGAGGAACACTGAAGCTTTCTTT
cdr3_aa: CASMVGQRNTEAFF
j_call: TRBJ1-1
d_call: TRBD1
clone_size: few
v_call: TRBV6-1

cdr3_nt: TGTGCCTGGAGTACCGGGACAGGTGACTACGAGCAGTACTTC
cdr3_aa: CAWSTGTGDYEQYF
j_call: TRBJ2-7
d_call: TRBD1
clone_size: .
v_call: TRBV30

cdr3_nt: TGCGCCAGCAGCTTGGCAGGGGTCGCTTTCTTT
cdr3_aa: CASSLAGVAFF
j_call: TRBJ1-1
d_call: .
clone_size: .
v_call: TRBV5-1

cdr3_nt: TGTGCCAGTAGTGTCGCGGGGACAGGGACCGAGCAGTACTTC
cdr3_aa: CASSVAGTGTEQYF
j_call: TRBJ2-7
d_call: TRBD1
clone_size: many
v_call: TRBV19

cdr3_nt: TGTGCCAGCAGCTTGTATCAGAATCAGCCCCAGCATTTT
cdr3_aa: CASSLYQNQPQHF
j_call: TRBJ1-5
d_call: .
clone_size: .
v_call: TRBV7-7

cdr3_nt: TGTGCCAGCCCGTTGGAGGGGCCAGCGCAGGATACGCAGTATTTT
cdr3_aa: CASPLEGPAQDTQYF
j_call: TRBJ2-3
d_call: .
clone_size: once
v_call: TRBV7-8

cdr3_nt: TGTGCCAGTAGTAGCGGCAGGGTGACTGAAGCTTTCTTT
cdr3_aa: CASSSGRVTEAFF
j_call: TRBJ1-1
d_call: .
clone_size: .
v_call: TRBV19

cdr3_nt: TGTGCCAGCACCCCTGACGGGTACTATGGCTACACCTTC
cdr3_aa: CASTPDGYYGYTF
j_call: TRBJ1-2
d_call: .
clone_size: .
v_call: TRBV6-5

cdr3_nt: TGTGCCTGGAGTGTACGGTCGGGGGTCCTCCTCTATGGCTACACCTTC
cdr3_aa: CAWSVRSGVLLYGYTF
j_call: TRBJ1-2
d_call: .
clone_size: .
v_call: TRBV30

cdr3_nt: TGCGCCAGCAGCCAAGCCCGAGGGGAGGGAAGGAATGAGCAGTTCTTC
cdr3_aa: CASSQARGEGRNEQFF
j_call: TRBJ2-1
d_call: TRBD2
clone_size: .
v_call: TRBV4-1

cdr3_nt: TGTGCCAGCAGTCACGGGGATGAGCAGTTCTTC
cdr3_aa: CASSHGDEQFF
j_call: TRBJ2-1
d_call: .
clone_size: .
v_call: TRBV27